Listed below are T cell receptor beta chains from one sample, sequenced in a study of T cell repertoires in cytomegalovirus infection. TCRdb re-derived calls from the reads in MiXCR, one entry per CDR3 protein. The sample has around 230,000 distinct CDR3 sequences; 5% to 8.5% are singletons. Sequencing was done on a sample of PBMCs. Receptors originate from a human donor in good health (CMV status not recorded). Some clones in this sample may be carry-over from other donors' samples. CDR3s include the opening cysteine and the closing phenylalanine or tryptophan. D genes are given only for firm matches. The size field is filled for only some rows; it gives once, few, many or a size class.

V gene	J gene	clone size	D gene	CDR3 protein	CDR3 DNA
TRBV12-3/TRBV12-4	TRBJ1-1	many	NA	CASKDTPTGEAFF	TGTGCCAGCAAAGATACCCCGACGGGTGAAGCTTTCTTT
TRBV20-1	TRBJ1-4	few	TRBD1	CSARRTGGREKLFF	TGCAGTGCTAGGAGGACAGGGGGCCGAGAAAAACTGTTTTTT
TRBV10-3	TRBJ1-2	many	TRBD1	CAISETKDRADGYTF	TGTGCCATCAGTGAGACGAAGGACAGGGCGGATGGCTACACCTTC
TRBV6-5	TRBJ2-3	many	NA	CASSYSRQVGTDTQYF	TGTGCCAGCAGTTACTCGCGACAGGTTGGCACAGATACGCAGTATTTT
TRBV10-3	TRBJ2-1	many	TRBD2	CAISESGGGSYNEQFF	TGTGCCATCAGTGAGTCCGGGGGGGGCTCCTACAATGAGCAGTTCTTC
TRBV5-1	TRBJ2-5	NA	TRBD1	CASGGQPQETQYF	TGCGCCAGCGGGGGACAGCCCCAAGAGACCCAGTACTTC
TRBV11-2	TRBJ2-3	many	NA	CASSEGVSTDTQYF	TGTGCCAGCAGCGAGGGGGTGAGCACAGATACGCAGTATTTT
TRBV4-1	TRBJ2-1	many	NA	CASSQALRLREQFF	TGCGCCAGCAGCCAAGCGCTCCGCCTCCGGGAGCAGTTCTTC
TRBV29-1	TRBJ2-2	many	NA	CSVAGWGRTGELFF	TGCAGCGTTGCTGGTTGGGGCCGAACCGGGGAGCTGTTTTTT
TRBV14	TRBJ2-5	many	TRBD1	CASSPDRRGGETQYF	TGTGCCAGCAGCCCCGATCGAAGAGGGGGCGAGACCCAGTACTTC
TRBV25-1	TRBJ1-2	many	NA	CASSEQNSYGYTF	TGTGCCAGCAGTGAACAAAACAGCTATGGCTACACCTTC
TRBV30	TRBJ1-1	few	NA	CAWIRGAEAFF	TGTGCCTGGATTCGGGGCGCCGAAGCTTTCTTT
TRBV29-1	TRBJ1-1	many	NA	CSVVGTWNTEAFF	TGCAGCGTGGTTGGGACATGGAACACTGAAGCTTTCTTT
TRBV4-1	TRBJ1-2	many	NA	CASSQDHIEQSYGYTF	TGCGCCAGCAGCCAAGACCATATAGAACAGAGCTATGGCTACACCTTC
TRBV19	TRBJ1-5	many	NA	CASSLGRDGNQPQHF	TGTGCCAGTAGTCTAGGCAGGGACGGCAATCAGCCCCAGCATTTT
TRBV9	TRBJ2-5	NA	NA	CASSPLGVVFQRETQYF	TGTGCCAGCAGCCCCCTCGGGGTGGTTTTTCAACGGGAGACCCAGTACTTC
TRBV5-1	TRBJ2-2	many	NA	CASSPGNRDPGELFF	TGCGCCAGCAGCCCCGGGAACAGGGACCCCGGGGAGCTGTTTTTT
TRBV27	TRBJ2-3	many	NA	CASSPRTSHTDTQYF	TGTGCCAGCAGCCCCCGGACTTCCCACACAGATACGCAGTATTTT
TRBV19	TRBJ2-2	many	TRBD2	CASHHGGGRTNTGELFF	TGTGCCAGTCACCACGGGGGGGGACGGACGAACACCGGGGAGCTGTTTTTT
TRBV4-2	TRBJ2-2	many	NA	CASSQVGDAGELFF	TGTGCCAGCAGCCAAGTTGGGGACGCCGGGGAGCTGTTTTTT
TRBV9	TRBJ1-1	few	NA	CASSAAGQGMNTEAFF	TGTGCCAGCAGCGCCGCCGGACAAGGCATGAACACTGAAGCTTTCTTT
TRBV5-5	TRBJ2-1	many	NA	CASSLEESQAVNNEQFF	TGTGCCAGCAGCTTGGAAGAGTCGCAGGCCGTTAACAATGAGCAGTTCTTC
TRBV9	TRBJ1-1	few	NA	CASSLRVQATEAFF	TGTGCCAGCAGCCTCCGGGTCCAAGCCACTGAAGCTTTCTTT
TRBV7-6	TRBJ1-4	many	NA	CASSLGPNEKLFF	TGTGCCAGCAGCCTAGGCCCTAATGAAAAACTGTTTTTT
TRBV7-9	TRBJ2-4	many	NA	CASSSPGVRNIQYF	TGTGCCAGCAGCTCCCCGGGAGTAAGGAACATTCAGTACTTC
TRBV4-1	TRBJ2-3	few	NA	CASSQGGHGRNTQYF	TGCGCCAGCAGCCAAGGGGGACACGGACGGAATACGCAGTATTTT
TRBV6-6	TRBJ1-5	many	NA	CASSYWGSYQPQHF	TGTGCCAGCAGTTACTGGGGGTCATATCAGCCCCAGCATTTT
TRBV14	TRBJ2-7	many	NA	CASSLFFSMSSYEQYF	TGTGCCAGCAGCCTCTTTTTCTCCATGAGCTCCTACGAGCAGTACTTC
TRBV5-5	TRBJ1-1	many	NA	CASSLVGGAMNTEAFF	TGTGCCAGCAGCTTGGTCGGCGGAGCAATGAACACTGAAGCTTTCTTT
TRBV10-3	TRBJ2-1	few	TRBD2	CAISDLGGAYNEQFF	TGTGCCATCAGTGATCTCGGGGGGGCCTACAATGAGCAGTTCTTC
TRBV12-5	TRBJ2-2	many	NA	CASGLVMNTGELFF	TGTGCTAGTGGTTTGGTAATGAACACCGGGGAGCTGTTTTTT
TRBV7-2	TRBJ1-2	many	NA	CASSKGDGYGYTF	TGTGCCAGCAGCAAAGGGGACGGTTATGGCTACACCTTC
TRBV6-6	TRBJ2-2	many	TRBD2	CASSATGTRGNTGELFF	TGTGCCAGCAGTGCAACCGGGACTAGGGGGAACACCGGGGAGCTGTTTTTT
TRBV9	TRBJ2-3	few	NA	CASSVLDTQYF	TGTGCCAGCAGCGTCCTAGATACGCAGTATTTT
TRBV7-3	TRBJ2-1	many	NA	CASSSSRSSYNEQFF	TGTGCCAGCAGCAGTTCACGGAGCTCCTACAATGAGCAGTTCTTC
TRBV7-6	TRBJ1-1	many	NA	CATGNTEAFF	TGTGCCACAGGGAACACTGAAGCTTTCTTT
TRBV2	TRBJ2-7	NA	NA	CASMLSSYEQYF	TGTGCCAGTATGCTTAGCTCCTACGAGCAGTACTTC
TRBV7-2	TRBJ1-2	many	TRBD1	CASSLEGTGRVFDGYTF	TGTGCCAGCAGCTTAGAGGGGACAGGGAGAGTTTTTGATGGCTACACCTTC
TRBV7-2	TRBJ2-3	many	NA	CASSLDPAGAGTDTQYF	TGTGCCAGCAGCTTAGATCCGGCGGGGGCGGGGACAGATACGCAGTATTTT
TRBV28	TRBJ2-5	many	TRBD2	CASSTSGGSLGWETQYF	TGTGCCAGCAGTACTAGCGGGGGAAGTCTGGGTTGGGAGACCCAGTACTTC
TRBV2	TRBJ2-3	many	NA	CASAAWDSTDTQYF	TGTGCCAGCGCCGCTTGGGACAGCACAGATACGCAGTATTTT
TRBV9	TRBJ1-2	many	NA	CASSSQPTGKDGYTF	TGTGCCAGCAGCTCCCAACCTACAGGGAAGGATGGCTACACCTTC
TRBV29-1	TRBJ1-1	many	NA	CSVGLMNTEAFF	TGCAGCGTCGGATTGATGAACACTGAAGCTTTCTTT
TRBV7-2	TRBJ1-1	many	NA	CASSLAEDTEAFF	TGTGCCAGCAGCTTAGCTGAGGACACTGAAGCTTTCTTT
TRBV7-9	TRBJ1-1	many	NA	CASRPDRINTEAFF	TGTGCCAGCAGACCGGACAGAATAAACACTGAAGCTTTCTTT
TRBV28	TRBJ2-6	many	NA	CASSFVSGANVLTF	TGTGCCAGCAGTTTTGTCTCTGGGGCCAACGTCCTGACTTTC
TRBV7-9	TRBJ2-1	many	TRBD2	CASSLPGLAGGYNEQFF	TGTGCCAGCAGCTTACCGGGACTAGCGGGGGGCTACAATGAGCAGTTCTTC
TRBV20-1	TRBJ1-1	many	TRBD1	CSAEPTGDTEAFF	TGCAGTGCTGAACCGACAGGGGATACTGAAGCTTTCTTT
TRBV28	TRBJ2-7	many	TRBD1	CASSLGGQRVNEQYF	TGTGCCAGCAGTTTAGGGGGACAGAGGGTCAACGAGCAGTACTTC
TRBV5-1	TRBJ2-3	NA	NA	CASSLRGDSSTDTQYF	TGCGCCAGCAGCTTAAGGGGAGACAGTAGCACAGATACGCAGTATTTT
TRBV28	TRBJ2-7	many	TRBD2	CASSSIAGGIREQYF	TGTGCCAGCAGTTCCATAGCGGGGGGGATTCGGGAGCAGTACTTC
TRBV6-6	TRBJ1-5	many	NA	CASNTRGAASQAQHF	TGTGCCAGCAATACGCGGGGGGCGGCCTCTCAGGCCCAGCATTTT
TRBV12-3/TRBV12-4	TRBJ2-1	many	TRBD2	CASSLTSGGAGEQFF	TGTGCCAGCAGTCTGACTAGCGGGGGGGCGGGTGAGCAGTTCTTC
TRBV6-2/TRBV6-3	TRBJ1-5	many	NA	CASRAHLGPNQPQHF	TGTGCCAGCAGGGCCCATTTGGGACCCAATCAGCCCCAGCATTTT
TRBV7-9	TRBJ1-1	many	TRBD1	CASSSDRANTEAFF	TGTGCCAGCAGCTCGGACAGGGCGAACACTGAAGCTTTCTTT
TRBV20-1	TRBJ2-1	many	NA	CSARISYNEQFF	TGCAGTGCTAGAATATCCTACAATGAGCAGTTCTTC
TRBV5-1	TRBJ2-1	many	TRBD2	CASGEDLRGGPEHNEQFF	TGCGCCAGCGGCGAGGATTTACGGGGAGGGCCTGAACACAATGAGCAGTTCTTC
TRBV7-9	TRBJ2-2	many	TRBD1	CASRRDSRNTGELFF	TGTGCCAGCAGACGGGACAGTCGGAACACCGGGGAGCTGTTTTTT